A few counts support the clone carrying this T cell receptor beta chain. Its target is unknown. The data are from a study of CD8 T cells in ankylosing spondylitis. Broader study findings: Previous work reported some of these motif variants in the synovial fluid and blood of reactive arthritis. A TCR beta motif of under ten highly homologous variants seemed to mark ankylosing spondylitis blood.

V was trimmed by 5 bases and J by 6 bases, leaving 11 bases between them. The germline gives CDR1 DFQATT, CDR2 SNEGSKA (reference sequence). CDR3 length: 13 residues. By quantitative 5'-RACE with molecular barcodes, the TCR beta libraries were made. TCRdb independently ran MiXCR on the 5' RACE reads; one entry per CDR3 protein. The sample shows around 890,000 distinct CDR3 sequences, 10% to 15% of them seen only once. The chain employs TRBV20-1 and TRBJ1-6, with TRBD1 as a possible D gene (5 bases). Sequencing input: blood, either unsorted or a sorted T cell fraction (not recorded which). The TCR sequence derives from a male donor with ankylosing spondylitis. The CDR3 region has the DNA TGCAGTGCTGCCAGGGATTTTAATTCACCCCTCCACTTT. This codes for CSAARDFNSPLHF.